This TCR beta chain derives from a study of cytomegalovirus exposure and HLA in healthy donors. Study-level background: Later, an analysis reported that the roughly 120 validation repertoires had used the same platform as the roughly 720 first-cohort repertoires.

The CDR3 has 14 residues. With V trimmed by 4 bases and J by 4 bases, 7 bases remained unmatched. Per the germline V gene, CDR1 is SGHRS and CDR2 is YFSETQ. Using immunoSEQ multiplex PCR, the repertoire was profiled, and TCRdb retains in-frame clones only, with some absent. The table shows under 250,000 clones, with around 78% occurring only once. Note on this clone: What it recognizes is unknown.

Separate from the approximately 720-subject first cohort, the roughly 120-subject validation cohort was the one that the donors belonged to. Study findings and constraints: Both high specificity and high sensitivity reportedly marked the classifier's diagnosis of cytomegalovirus status.

V gene TRBV5-1 combines with J gene TRBJ2-7, with 8 bases aligning to TRBD1. The material sequenced was PBMCs. The clonotype comes from a woman younger than 30 in good health and CMV-seronegative. The CDR3 spells CASSQTGDGYEQYF. CDR3 coding DNA: TGCGCCAGCAGCCAGACAGGGGATGGGTACGAGCAGTACTTC.